This T cell receptor beta chain stems from a study of blood T cell dynamics during melanoma immunotherapy. Sequencing was performed with immunoSEQ multiplex PCR; in TCRdb, only in-frame clones are kept and a portion is missing. The table lists some 1,000 clones, 87% of them singletons. Time point in this sample: week 3, after first cycle of checkpoint inhibitor. Trimming removed 5 bases from V and 0 bases from J, with 11 bases in between. From germline, CDR1 is SGHNT and CDR2 YENEEA. The CDR3 is made up of 15 amino acids. The TCR sequence derives from a human donor with melanoma. This chain connects TRBV11-3 to TRBJ1-3; D gene unclear. Sample: cell-free DNA from blood, taken from a patient treated with checkpoint blockade. CDR3 bases: TGTGCCAGCAGCAAGGGCGGAAGCTCTGGAAACACCATATATTTT. Its protein is CASSKGGSSGNTIYF.